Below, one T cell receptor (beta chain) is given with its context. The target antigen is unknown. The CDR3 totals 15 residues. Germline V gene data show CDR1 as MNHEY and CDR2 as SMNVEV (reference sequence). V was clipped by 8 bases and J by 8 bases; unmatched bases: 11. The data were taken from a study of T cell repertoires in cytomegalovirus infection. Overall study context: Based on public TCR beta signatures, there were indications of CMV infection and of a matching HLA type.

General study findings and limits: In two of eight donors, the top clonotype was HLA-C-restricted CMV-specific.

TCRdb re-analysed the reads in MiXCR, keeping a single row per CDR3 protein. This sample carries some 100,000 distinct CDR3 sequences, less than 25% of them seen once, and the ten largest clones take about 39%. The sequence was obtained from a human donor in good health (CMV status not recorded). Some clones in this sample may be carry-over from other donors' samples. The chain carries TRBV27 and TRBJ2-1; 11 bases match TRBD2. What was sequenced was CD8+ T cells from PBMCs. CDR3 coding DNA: TGTGCCAGCGGATTAACTAGCGGGAGTATCGATGAGCAGTTCTTC. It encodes CASGLTSGSIDEQFF.